This TCR beta chain is drawn from a study of beta chain features in type 1 diabetes. The wider study: Healthy donors, compared against patients, showed similar age, gender and cell yields. General study findings and limits: Within the patient group, naive, central memory and Treg TCRB repertoires appeared more similar to each other than within healthy donors. People with Type 1 diabetes carried modestly yet significantly shorter TCRB CDR3s in all four CD4+ subsets.

Every donor provided one heparinised blood draw, which averaged around 120 mL. Sorting based on CD45RO/CCR7/CD25/CD127/CD95/CD27 separated CD4+ naive, central memory, regulatory and stem cell-like memory cells. TCRB transcripts that were expressed got sequenced, as all of the isolated RNA had been reverse transcribed. Profiling relied on immunoSEQ multiplex PCR, and the TCRdb table lists in-frame clones only, not all of them. The sample has approximately 600,000 clones, around 12% seen once. In its sample, this clone was seen a few times. The antigen remains unidentified. The CDR3 loop spans 15 amino acids. CDR1 and CDR2 from the germline V gene are LGHNA and YSLEER. V dropped 0 bases and J dropped 4 bases, with 12 bases sitting between them.

The source of this sequence is a man aged 30 to 39 with type 1 diabetes. The chain carries TRBV4-3 and TRBJ1-2; D is ambiguous. Source material: naive CD4+ T cells from blood. The CDR3 coding sequence is TGCGCCAGCAGCCAAGACAGTTTAACGTTCTATGGCTACACCTTC. Protein sequence: CASSQDSLTFYGYTF.